The T cell receptor (beta chain) under discussion was sequenced for a study of blood T cell repertoires in COVID-19. Generated by immunoSEQ multiplex PCR, the TCRdb table keeps only in-frame clones and is missing some. The sample contains 55,000 to 75,000 clones, 80% to 85% of which appear only once. The CDR3 has 15 residues. CDR1 SGHTA and CDR2 FQGNSA come from the germline V gene. The trim removed 2 bases at V and 6 bases at J, leaving 6 bases unmatched. Sample: peripheral blood. The clonotype originates from a man older than 75 with COVID-19, enrolled during active disease. The chain is built from TRBV7-2 and TRBJ2-7; 11 nucleotides match TRBD2. The CDR3 DNA is TGTGCCAGCAGCTTAAGCCTAGCGGGAGGAGGCGAGCAGTACGTC. Translation: CASSLSLAGGGEQYV.